This T cell receptor beta chain came from a study of blood T cells in healthy people across ages. V lost 0 bases to trimming and J lost 4 bases, with 12 bases between them. This CDR3 has 15 residues. Germline loops: CDR1 SGHTA, CDR2 FQGNSA. The second PCR ran about 6 to 12 cycles with a sample-barcoded 5' primer and J-beta primers. Each CDR3 protein gets one entry after TCRdb re-called the 5' RACE reads with MiXCR. The sample contains some 760,000 distinct CDR3 sequences, 20% to 25% of which appear only once. This clonotype was counted only a few times. The data were also submitted as part of a second study, on T cells of mothers and their children.

The clonotype comes from a boy aged 5-17 years in good health. The sequenced sample was blood. J is TRBJ2-5 and V is TRBV7-2; perhaps TRBD2 as D (5 bases). CDR3 DNA: TGTGCCAGCAGCTTAGCGGTTGGGAGCGGAGAGACCCAGTACTTC. Its protein is CASSLAVGSGETQYF.